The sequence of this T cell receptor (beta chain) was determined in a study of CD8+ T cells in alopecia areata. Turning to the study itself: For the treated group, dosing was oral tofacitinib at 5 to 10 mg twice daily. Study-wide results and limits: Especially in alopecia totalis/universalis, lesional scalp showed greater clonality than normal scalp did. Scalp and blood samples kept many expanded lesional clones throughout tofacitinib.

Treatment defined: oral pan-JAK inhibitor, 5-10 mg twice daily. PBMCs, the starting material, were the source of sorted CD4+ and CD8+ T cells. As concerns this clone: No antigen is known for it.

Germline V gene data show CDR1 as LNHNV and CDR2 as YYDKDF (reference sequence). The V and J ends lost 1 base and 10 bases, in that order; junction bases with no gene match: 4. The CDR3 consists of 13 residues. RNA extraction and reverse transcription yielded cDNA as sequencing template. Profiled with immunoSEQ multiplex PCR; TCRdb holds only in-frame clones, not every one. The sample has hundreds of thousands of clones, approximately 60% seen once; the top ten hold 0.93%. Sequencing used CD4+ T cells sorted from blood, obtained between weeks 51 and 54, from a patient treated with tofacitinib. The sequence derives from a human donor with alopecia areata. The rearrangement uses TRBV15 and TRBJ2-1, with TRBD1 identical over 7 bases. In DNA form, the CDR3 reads TGTGCCACCAGCAGAGCCCCGACAGGGGAGCAGTTCTTC. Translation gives CATSRAPTGEQFF.